The 3 T cell receptor beta chains below were found in one sample sequenced in a study of cytomegalovirus exposure and HLA in healthy donors. The study ran its PCR with 60 Vbeta and 13 Jbeta primers. Data came from immunoSEQ multiplex PCR; TCRdb stores just in-frame clones and leaves some out. The sample yields 150,000 to 200,000 clones, about 82% seen once. The specimen sequenced was PBMCs. These receptors were taken from a woman aged 45-65 years in good health and CMV-seronegative.

J is TRBJ1-2 and V is TRBV19; TRBD1 agrees at 9 bases. The CDR3 is 15 residues long. Germline V gene data show CDR1 as LNHDA and CDR2 as SQIVND (reference sequence). The ends lost 8 bases at V and 3 bases at J; junction bases unmatched: 10. CDR3 DNA sequence: TGTGCCAGTTCGTCCATGGGACAGGGAGACTATGGCTACACCTTC. Its translation is CASSSMGQGDYGYTF.

The rearrangement joins TRBV7-9 to TRBJ2-1; 9 nucleotides line up with TRBD2. CDR1 is SEHNR and CDR2 is FQNEAQ in the germline V gene (reference sequence). The CDR3 loop spans 19 amino acids. V gave up 5 bases and J gave up 4 bases; unmatched junction bases: 18. In nucleotides, the CDR3 is TGTGCCAGCAGCCCGCGCCTGGCGGGAGGGCCAAATACTTACAATGAGCAGTTCTTC. Residues: CASSPRLAGGPNTYNEQFF.

A remark on this clone: One end of the junction does not line up with germline, which may come from a read error. The chain combines TRBV7-9 with TRBJ2-1; unclear D gene. This CDR3 comprises 12 residues. CDR1 is SEHNR and CDR2 is FQNEAQ in the germline V gene (reference sequence). The CDR3 bases are TGTTCCAGCAGTCCAACAGTCGGTGAGCAGTTCTTC. Translating it yields CSSSPTVGEQFF.